This T cell receptor beta chain is from a study of T cell changes during pregnancy in multiple sclerosis. Measured with immunoSEQ multiplex PCR; TCRdb has only the in-frame clones, and not every one. The sample yields about 60,000 clones, about 91% seen once. Material: CD4+ T cells from peripheral blood mononuclear cells, obtained in the first trimester of pregnancy. The receptor was derived from a female donor with multiple sclerosis, enrolled in a pregnancy study.

CDR3 nucleotides: TGCGCCAGCAGCCAAGGGGGTGACAGAGAAAAACTGTTTTTT. Protein sequence: CASSQGGDREKLFF. This chain uses TRBV4-3 with TRBJ1-4, with TRBD1 as a possible D gene (5 bases). The CDR3 runs 14 residues. Deletions cut 1 base from V and 8 bases from J, with 11 bases between. Germline V lookup: CDR1 LGHNA, CDR2 YSLEER.